The rows below give T cell receptor beta chains drawn from one sample of a study of cytomegalovirus exposure and HLA in healthy donors. Sequenced by immunoSEQ multiplex PCR; TCRdb stores in-frame clones only, minus some. The table lists about 250,000 clones, 80% of them singletons. Source material: PBMCs. Receptors originate from a girl aged 2-10 years in good health and CMV-seronegative. Each CDR3 is given without its conserved first and last residue.

V gene	J gene	CDR3 protein
TRBV2	TRBJ1-1	ARKDGTGFSTEAF
TRBV27	TRBJ2-3	ASSIAGGADTQY
TRBV9	TRBJ2-2	ASSVMTDTGELF
TRBV10-3	TRBJ2-3	AISDRLAGDTQY
TRBV6-5	TRBJ2-3	ASSRDWTDTQY
TRBV5-1	TRBJ1-4	ASSLQGANEKLF
TRBV18	TRBJ1-2	ASSPGQGYVNYGYT
TRBV2	-	ASQDSYYEQY
TRBV12-5	TRBJ2-1	ASGRSGGVYNEQF
TRBV2	TRBJ2-2	ASSREFANTGELF
TRBV27	TRBJ2-6	ASSLSFTSGSYSGANVLT
TRBV4-1	TRBJ2-7	ASSQDSGGAYEQY
TRBV5-4	TRBJ1-3	ASSLDMDSLTGNTIY
TRBV18	TRBJ2-5	ASSPRRGETQY
TRBV9	TRBJ2-5	ASSPPPGTGDHEQY
TRBV6-7	TRBJ2-2	ASSSHNTLSGRASNGELF
TRBV6-5	TRBJ2-7	ASSYPLGASYEQY
TRBV6-5	TRBJ2-4	ASRQGIGIQY
TRBV27	TRBJ2-7	ASSIRSSGTYEQY
TRBV2	TRBJ2-2	ASSGHSYYTGELF
TRBV5-1	TRBJ1-2	ASSETDRGYGYT
TRBV10-3	TRBJ2-3	ATLNRDKTDTQY